Following are 31 T cell receptor beta chains from one sample sequenced in a study of shared clonotypes between healthy human individuals. Profiling relied on immunoSEQ multiplex PCR, and the TCRdb table lists in-frame clones only, not all of them. The table records about 1.5 million clones, around 98% of them present only once. What was sequenced was naive CD4+ T cells sorted from blood. Subset specified: CD45RA+ positively selected. The receptors derive from a man aged 25-45 years in good health.

The rearrangement joins TRBV29-1 to TRBJ2-6; no clear D gene. Per the germline V gene, CDR1 is SQVTM and CDR2 is ANQGSEA. The CDR3 length is 14 residues. Trimming cost V 2 bases and J 0 bases, with 5 bases left between them. The CDR3 loop is CSVELSSGANVLTF. CDR3 nucleotide sequence: TGCAGCGTTGAACTGAGCTCTGGGGCCAACGTCCTGACTTTC.

The chain is built from TRBV6-1 and TRBJ2-7; no clear D gene. Between the trimmed V and J ends, which lost 2 bases and 6 bases, there was a span of 8 bases. This CDR3 comprises 12 residues. From germline, CDR1 is MNHNS and CDR2 SASEGT. The CDR3 reads CASSEQRTEQYF. Written as DNA, the CDR3 is TGTGCCAGCAGTGAACAAAGGACCGAGCAGTACTTC.

This rearrangement joins TRBV4-1 to TRBJ2-6, with D uncertain. This CDR3 is built from 17 residues. Trimming removed 1 base at V and 3 bases at J, with 13 bases between. The germline CDR1 and CDR2 sequences are MGHRA and YSYEKL. CDR3 residues: CASSQAGPLSGANVLTF. The CDR3 DNA is TGCGCCAGCAGCCAAGCTGGGCCTCTCAGTGGGGCCAACGTCCTGACTTTC.

CDR3 in amino acids: CASSAGQAIGELFF. For the CDR3, the DNA is TGTGCCAGCAGTGCGGGTCAGGCGATCGGGGAGCTGTTTTTT. This sequence joins TRBV2 and TRBJ2-2, with D unclear. Germline loops: CDR1 SNHLY, CDR2 FYNNEI. CDR3 length: 14 residues. The germline V and J ends were trimmed by 4 bases and 7 bases, with 13 bases remaining between them. Full variable domain (remainder filled in from reference TRBV2 and TRBJ2-2): EPEVTQTPSHQVTQMGQEVILRCVPISNHLYFYWYRQILGQKVEFLVSFYNNEISEKSEIFDDQFSVERPDGSNFTLKIRSTKLEDSAMYFCASSAGQAIGELFFGEGSRLTVL.

CDR3 sequence (DNA): TGCAGCGTCGCCAGGATCCTGAACACTGAAGCTTTCTTT. It translates to CSVARILNTEAFF. The chain uses TRBV29-1 and TRBJ1-1; the D is unclear. The CDR3 consists of 13 residues. The V and J ends lost 6 bases and 0 bases respectively, with 11 bases between them. Germline assignment: CDR1 SQVTM and CDR2 ANQGSEA. The full variable domain, rest sourced from reference TRBV29-1 and TRBJ1-1, is SAVISQKPSRDICQRGTSLTIQCQVDSQVTMMFWYRQQPGQSLTLIATANQGSEATYESGFVIDKFPISRPNLTFSTLTVSNMSPEDSSIYLCSVARILNTEAFFGQGTRLTVV.

The chain recombines TRBV7-8 with TRBJ2-7; TRBD2 aligns across 12 bases. CDR1 is SGHVS, CDR2 FQNEAQ, per germline. CDR3 size: 16 residues. V shed 5 bases and J 5 bases; nucleotides not matched to a gene: 10. CDR3 in amino acids: CASSQRTSGMGNEQYF. CDR3 nucleotides: TGTGCCAGCAGCCAAAGGACTAGCGGGATGGGAAACGAGCAGTACTTC.

The genes are TRBV18 and TRBJ2-1; 8 bases match TRBD1. Germline CDR1 reads KGHSH; CDR2 reads LQKENI. This CDR3 contains 14 residues. Germline trimming cut 1 base from V and 8 bases from J; bases unmatched to any gene: 4. The CDR3: CASSPRTGNHEQFF. The CDR3 region has the DNA TGTGCCAGCTCACCACGGACAGGGAACCATGAGCAGTTCTTC.

V gene TRBV10-3 combines with J gene TRBJ1-3; D perhaps matches TRBD1 (5 bases). CDR3 length equals 15 residues. CDR1 and CDR2 (germline): ENHRY, SYGVKD. Deletions cut 5 bases from V and 2 bases from J, with 13 bases between. The CDR3 is CAISIRLGPGNTIYF. CDR3 DNA: TGTGCCATCAGTATCCGACTGGGGCCTGGAAACACCATATATTTT.

The rearrangement uses TRBV28 and TRBJ1-4; a possible D gene is TRBD1 (5 bases). CDR3 size: 16 residues. Germline V gives CDR1 MDHEN, CDR2 SYDVKM. Deletions cut 4 bases from V and 3 bases from J, with 15 bases between. The CDR3 region has the DNA TGTGCCAGCAGTTCAATCTGGGGGGGGTCTAATGAAAAACTGTTTTTT. Translated: CASSSIWGGSNEKLFF. Complete variable domain (other parts from reference TRBV28 and TRBJ1-4): DVKVTQSSRYLVKRTGEKVFLECVQDMDHENMFWYRQDPGLGLRLIYFSYDVKMKEKGDIPEGYSVSREKKERFSLILESASTNQTSMYLCASSSIWGGSNEKLFFGSGTQLSVL.

The gene calls are TRBV11-3 and TRBJ2-2; 9 bases map to TRBD2. Germline CDR1 and CDR2: SGHNT and YENEEA. J gave up 4 bases and V 1 base, and 13 bases lay outside the gene matches. The CDR3 contains 19 residues. In DNA form, the CDR3 reads TGTGCCAGCAGCTTAGTAGGGGGACGGACTAGCGCCAGCACCGGGGAGCTGTTTTTT. Its translation: CASSLVGGRTSASTGELFF.

This chain uses TRBV18 with TRBJ1-2; D gene unclear. The germline CDR1 and CDR2 sequences are KGHSH and LQKENI. Between the trimmed V and J ends, which lost 0 bases and 3 bases, there was a span of 11 bases. There are 15 residues in the CDR3. The CDR3 DNA reads TGTGCCAGCTCACCACCGGGCAGCGGGGACTATGGCTACACCTTC. The encoded protein is CASSPPGSGDYGYTF.

This rearrangement joins TRBV19 to TRBJ2-6; 9 nucleotides align to TRBD2. The CDR3 runs to 17 residues. Germline V gives CDR1 LNHDA, CDR2 SQIVND (reference sequence). Unmatched junction bases numbered 4, after V lost 2 bases and J lost 2 bases. DNA for the CDR3: TGTGCCAGTAGTATACTGCGGGAGGGCACTGGGGCCAACGTCCTGACTTTC. This gives the protein CASSILREGTGANVLTF.

V usage is TRBV4-1 and J usage is TRBJ2-7; tentative D call: TRBD1 (5 bases). Germline values: CDR1 MGHRA, CDR2 YSYEKL. CDR3 size: 15 residues. Trimming stripped 0 bases from V and 1 base from J, with 10 bases between. The CDR3 nucleotides read TGCGCCAGCAGCCAAGATGGCAGGGATTCCTACGAGCAGTACTTC. Amino acid sequence: CASSQDGRDSYEQYF.

V and J are TRBV19 and TRBJ2-7, with TRBD2 identical over 9 bases. From germline, CDR1 is LNHDA and CDR2 SQIVND (reference sequence). The V segment lost 3 bases and the J segment 1 base; nucleotides outside the gene matches: 4. The CDR3 is 15 amino acids. This CDR3 is CASSMVAGGSYEQYF. For the CDR3, the DNA is TGTGCCAGTAGTATGGTGGCGGGAGGGTCCTACGAGCAGTACTTC.

The V gene is TRBV5-1, the J gene TRBJ1-4; D call uncertain. V lost 4 bases to trimming and J lost 8 bases, with 15 bases between them. The V gene's germline CDR1 is SGHRS and CDR2 YFSETQ. This CDR3 is 14 amino acids long. The CDR3 sequence is CASSDQGIKEKLFF. The CDR3 DNA sequence: TGCGCCAGCAGCGATCAAGGAATAAAGGAAAAACTGTTTTTT.

The J gene is TRBJ2-7, the V gene TRBV14, with D tentatively TRBD2 (5 bases). The germline V gene has CDR1 SGHDN and CDR2 FVKESK. Trimming took 2 bases from V and 1 from J, leaving 15 bases between them. This CDR3 has 16 amino acids. CDR3 coding DNA: TGTGCCAGCAGCCAAATCGGGAAGGGAAAGTCCTACGAGCAGTACTTC. Translating it yields CASSQIGKGKSYEQYF.

The chain links TRBV28 to TRBJ1-1, with no clear D. This CDR3 has 14 amino acids. Germline V gene data show CDR1 as MDHEN and CDR2 as SYDVKM. The V and J ends lost 5 bases and 7 bases respectively, with 17 bases between them. The CDR3 loop reads CASSTGSRMGEAFF. Here the CDR3 DNA reads TGTGCCAGCAGTACCGGGAGCCGGATGGGTGAAGCTTTCTTT.

This chain uses TRBV11-2 with TRBJ2-1; no definite D call. This CDR3 contains 15 residues. Deletions cut 5 bases from V and 0 bases from J, with 11 bases between. Per the germline V gene, CDR1 is SGHAT and CDR2 is FQNNGV. The CDR3 DNA reads as TGTGCCAGCAGCACCCTGGAGAGCTCCTACAATGAGCAGTTCTTC. Its protein product is CASSTLESSYNEQFF.

The chain is built from TRBV7-2 and TRBJ2-6; no definite D call. Germline V gives CDR1 SGHTA, CDR2 FQGNSA. V gave up 7 bases and J gave up 0 bases, with 7 bases separating them. This CDR3 is 14 amino acids long. The CDR3 is CASTLPSGANVLTF. CDR3 in DNA: TGTGCCAGCACCCTTCCCTCTGGGGCCAACGTCCTGACTTTC.

The chain links TRBV7-2 to TRBJ2-3; 7 nucleotides agree with TRBD2. CDR3 length: 16 amino acids. The V gene end was trimmed by 5 bases and the J gene end by 3 bases; junction bases not matched to a gene: 11. Germline V gives CDR1 SGHTA, CDR2 FQGNSA. The CDR3 protein is CASSPGLLLTTDTQYF. Written as DNA, the CDR3 is TGTGCCAGCAGCCCGGGACTACTACTTACGACAGATACGCAGTATTTT.

The chain has TRBV6-1 and TRBJ1-1; D not resolved. This CDR3 region has 12 residues. Germline V gives CDR1 MNHNS, CDR2 SASEGT. V lost 6 bases, J lost 6 bases, and 11 bases lay in between. Here the CDR3 DNA reads TGTGCCAGCAGCCGGAAGGGTTCTGAAGCTTTCTTT. Its translation: CASSRKGSEAFF.

The chain links TRBV21-1 to TRBJ2-7; the table's D call, TRBD2, was not checked against the DNA. TRBV21-1 is assigned pseudogene status. CDR3 length equals 18 residues. For the CDR3, the DNA is TGTGCCAGCAGCAAAAGTACCGGGCCCCGGACCACGTCGGGAGAGCAGTACTTC. As protein: CASSKSTGPRTTSGEQYF.

J is TRBJ2-6 and V is TRBV2; D unclear. V was trimmed by 7 bases and J by 3 bases, leaving 10 bases between them. This CDR3 has 14 amino acids. Germline V CDR1 and CDR2: SNHLY, FYNNEI. CDR3 amino acids: CASTASSGANVLTF. CDR3 in DNA: TGTGCCAGCACTGCCTCCAGTGGGGCCAACGTCCTGACTTTC. The variable domain in full, completed from reference TRBV2 and TRBJ2-6, reads EPEVTQTPSHQVTQMGQEVILRCVPISNHLYFYWYRQILGQKVEFLVSFYNNEISEKSEIFDDQFSVERPDGSNFTLKIRSTKLEDSAMYFCASTASSGANVLTFGAGSRLTVL.

The V gene is TRBV28, the J gene TRBJ2-7; D is uncertain. CDR1 and CDR2 (germline): MDHEN, SYDVKM. The ends were cut back, 0 bases at V and 3 bases at J, with 6 bases in the middle. The CDR3 extends over 13 amino acids. The CDR3 reads CASSLWLGYEQYF. The DNA for the CDR3 is TGTGCCAGCAGTTTATGGCTGGGCTACGAGCAGTACTTC. The whole variable domain, filled in from reference TRBV28 and TRBJ2-7, reads DVKVTQSSRYLVKRTGEKVFLECVQDMDHENMFWYRQDPGLGLRLIYFSYDVKMKEKGDIPEGYSVSREKKERFSLILESASTNQTSMYLCASSLWLGYEQYFGPGTRLTVT.

The V call is TRBV7-8, the J call TRBJ2-2, with 8 nucleotides matching TRBD2. CDR1 and CDR2 from the germline V gene are SGHVS and FQNEAQ. The V segment lost 5 bases and the J segment 4 bases; nucleotides outside the gene matches: 6. The length of the CDR3 is 15 residues. Here the CDR3 DNA reads TGTGCCAGCAGCCCCCGGGGGGGAGGCACCGGGGAGCTGTTTTTT. Its protein is CASSPRGGGTGELFF.

A word on this clone: Different DNA sequences within this sample yield the same CDR3. The chain uses TRBV5-1 and TRBJ1-1, with D perhaps TRBD1 (5 bases). The germline V and J ends were trimmed by 1 base and 1 base, with 8 bases remaining between them. The CDR3 is 14 amino acids. Germline V gene lookup returns CDR1 SGHRS and CDR2 YFSETQ. For the CDR3, the DNA is TGCGCCAGCAGCTTGTTCGGGGGGAACACTGAAGCTTTCTTT. Protein product: CASSLFGGNTEAFF. Variable domain in full (rest from reference TRBV5-1 and TRBJ1-1): KAGVTQTPRYLIKTRGQQVTLSCSPISGHRSVSWYQQTPGQGLQFLFEYFSETQRNKGNFPGRFSGRQFSNSRSEMNVSTLELGDSALYLCASSLFGGNTEAFFGQGTRLTVV.

Note on this clone: This sample also contains other DNA sequences that code for the same CDR3. The V gene is TRBV18, the J gene TRBJ2-7, with a possible D match to TRBD1 (5 bases). V was pared by 2 bases and J by 3 bases, with 11 bases between. Germline V gives CDR1 KGHSH, CDR2 LQKENI. This CDR3 is built from 14 residues. This CDR3 is CASSPSQGSYEQYF. The CDR3 DNA reads as TGTGCCAGCTCACCAAGTCAGGGAAGCTACGAGCAGTACTTC.

The genes are TRBV11-2 and TRBJ2-7; possibly TRBD2 for D (6 bases). V was cut by 2 bases and J by 2 bases, with 16 bases left in between. Germline V gene lookup returns CDR1 SGHAT and CDR2 FQNNGV. This CDR3 is built from 16 residues. CDR3 in DNA: TGTGCCAGCAGCTTACGGGTCGGGGGACCAACCTACGAGCAGTACTTC. Translating gives CASSLRVGGPTYEQYF.

This chain joins TRBV7-6 and TRBJ1-4; weak D call: TRBD1 (6 bases). CDR1 SGHVS and CDR2 FNYEAQ come from the germline V gene. Deletions cut 1 base from V and 8 bases from J, with 14 bases between. There are 15 residues in the CDR3. CDR3 loop: CASSLGSGVLEKLFF. The CDR3 nucleotides are TGTGCCAGCAGCTTAGGGTCAGGGGTTTTGGAAAAACTGTTTTTT.

The chain couples TRBV5-6 to TRBJ1-5, with 8 bases aligning to TRBD1. Germline values: CDR1 SGHDT, CDR2 YYEEEE. V lost 0 bases to trimming and J lost 6 bases; unmatched junction nucleotides: 8. The CDR3 is 16 residues long. The CDR3 sequence: CASSLAGTGSSQPQHF. Here the CDR3 DNA reads TGTGCCAGCAGCTTGGCAGGGACAGGATCATCTCAGCCCCAGCATTTT. Drawing the rest from reference TRBV5-6 and TRBJ1-5, the complete variable domain is DAGVTQSPTHLIKTRGQQVTLRCSPKSGHDTVSWYQQALGQGPQFIFQYYEEEERQRGNFPDRFSGHQFPNYSSELNVNALLLGDSALYLCASSLAGTGSSQPQHFGDGTRLSIL.

V and J are TRBV5-1 and TRBJ1-4; possible D gene TRBD1, 5 bases. Trimming cost V 3 bases and J 5 bases, with 11 bases left between them. In germline, CDR1 is SGHRS, CDR2 YFSETQ. The CDR3 has 14 amino acids. CDR3 coding DNA: TGCGCCAGCAGCTCCAGGGCCTCGAATGAAAAACTGTTTTTT. This sequence encodes CASSSRASNEKLFF.